What follows describes a single T cell receptor beta chain. Its antigen is unknown. Per-base quality was not reported, and no clone a single base away is much larger than it. TCRbeta CDR3 regions were amplified from genomic DNA using the immunoSEQ Assay, a bias-controlled multiplex PCR. Processing in the source paper ran as follows. Within the assay, amplification of reference gene primers was used to estimate how many nucleated cells each sample contained. Sequence reads were collapsed and filtered to measure the absolute abundance of every unique TCRbeta CDR3 rearrangement. For each sample, productive Simpson clonality was calculated by taking the square root of Simpson's diversity index across productive rearrangements. TCRdb holds this immuneACCESS table with in-frame rearrangements only. Some clones are missing; in checked studies, unresolved V genes explain under half, and the rest has no known cause. D and trimming were read from the DNA, whereas the V and J calls and clone size are those reported in that table. For this sample there are more than 85,000 clones; approximately 92% appear just once. The ten largest make up roughly 4.3% of the sample.

Collaborating institutions collected whole blood in K2EDTA tubes following their own protocols. For TCRbeta analysis, collaborators shipped samples as frozen whole blood, isolated PBMCs, or DNA extracted from either of those sample types. V is pared back by 2 bases and J by 10 bases, with 11 bases lying between the germline termini. For CDR1 and CDR2, the germline V gene (reference sequence) lists MNHEY and SMNVEV. The CDR3 holds 12 amino acids from the cysteine to the phenylalanine. The sequence is cut down to CDR3 DNA, 36 bases in frame from base 1. The data are from a study of blood T cell repertoires in COVID-19 (dated by TCRdb to about 2020). Notes on the research overall: Samples covering the acute and convalescent phases of COVID-19 were provided by collaborators in the United States, Italy and Spain. Samples were obtained from the ongoing ImmuneRACE study (first 160 participants) and from 1,254 subjects provided by 6 global collaborators. Where available, HLA class I and class II types were taken from metadata supplied by the sample provider and were not determined by assay-based typing. Sample metadata almost always included a de-identified subject ID, COVID-19 status, age in years and sex. The repertoires were made available in a free public database intended to serve as a resource for research on the immune response to SARS-CoV-2. Deeply sampled blood TCRbeta repertoires from subjects exposed to, actively infected with, or recovered from COVID-19 were included in the dataset. The prospective study material was composed of cDNA or gDNA derived from T cells, B-cell-depleted T cells, or PBMCs. What the work shows at the level of the full study, not this receptor alone: The quantity of clinical and demographic metadata differed by source and by participant and was supplied without curation.

The sequenced sample consisted of peripheral blood. This sequence was found in a man aged 18 to 35 with acute or convalescent COVID-19. In this chain, TRBV27 is recombined with TRBJ1-1, with a weak D call of TRBD1 (5 bases match). This receptor carries the CDR3 CASSLVGGAAFF. The nucleotide sequence is given as TGTGCCAGCAGTTTAGTCGGTGGGGCAGCTTTCTTT.